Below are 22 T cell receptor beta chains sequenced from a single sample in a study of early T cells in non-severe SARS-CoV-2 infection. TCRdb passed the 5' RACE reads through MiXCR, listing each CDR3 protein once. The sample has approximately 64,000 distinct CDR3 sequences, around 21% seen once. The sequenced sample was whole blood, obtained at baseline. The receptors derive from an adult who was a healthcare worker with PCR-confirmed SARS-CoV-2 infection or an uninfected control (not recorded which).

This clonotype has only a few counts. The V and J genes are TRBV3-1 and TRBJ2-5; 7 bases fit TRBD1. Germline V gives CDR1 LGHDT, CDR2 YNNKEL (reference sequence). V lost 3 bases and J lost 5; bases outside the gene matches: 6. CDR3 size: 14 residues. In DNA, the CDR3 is TGTGCCAGCAGCCATCGACAGGGCCTGGAGACCCAGTACTTC. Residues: CASSHRQGLETQYF.

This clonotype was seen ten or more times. The CDR3 coding sequence is TGCAGTGCCCCTCAGACGTTCTCTAACATTCAGTACTTC. Encoded protein: CSAPQTFSNIQYF. J is TRBJ2-4 and V is TRBV20-1; D remains ambiguous. CDR1 and CDR2 from the germline V gene are DFQATT and SNEGSKA (reference sequence). The germline V and J ends were trimmed by 6 bases and 7 bases, with 16 bases remaining between them. CDR3 length: 13 residues.

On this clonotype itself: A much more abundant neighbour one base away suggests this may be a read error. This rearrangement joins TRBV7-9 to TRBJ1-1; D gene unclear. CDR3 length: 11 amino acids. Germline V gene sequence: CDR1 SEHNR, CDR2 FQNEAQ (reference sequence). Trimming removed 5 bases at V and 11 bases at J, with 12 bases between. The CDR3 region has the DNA TGTGCCAGCAGCCCCCAGGACCGGGCTTTCTTT. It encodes CASSPQDRAFF. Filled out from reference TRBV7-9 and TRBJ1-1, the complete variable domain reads DTGVSQNPRHKITKRGQNVTFRCDPISEHNRLYWYRQTLGQGPEFLTYFQNEAQLEKSRLLSDRFSAERPKGSFSTLEIQRTEQGDSAMYLCASSPQDRAFFGQGTRLTVV.

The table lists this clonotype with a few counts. The CDR3 region has the DNA TGCAGCGTTGTAGGCAGCCGAGGGGCTTTCTTT. Its protein is CSVVGSRGAFF. This sequence joins TRBV29-1 and TRBJ1-1, with no clear D. The CDR3 is 11 amino acids. V was trimmed by 4 bases and J by 11 bases, leaving 14 bases between them. Germline V gives CDR1 SQVTM, CDR2 ANQGSEA.

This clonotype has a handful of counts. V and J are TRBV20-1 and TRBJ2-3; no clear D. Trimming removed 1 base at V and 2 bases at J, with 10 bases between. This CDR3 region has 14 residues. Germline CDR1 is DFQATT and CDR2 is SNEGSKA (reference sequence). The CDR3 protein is CSARVLPTTDTQYF. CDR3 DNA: TGCAGTGCTAGAGTCCTACCGACCACAGATACGCAGTATTTT.

The CDR3 bases are TGCAGCGTCAGTCCTAGCTCATCCGAGCAGTACTTC. As protein: CSVSPSSSEQYF. The chain is built from TRBV29-1 and TRBJ2-7, with D perhaps TRBD2 (5 bases). From germline, CDR1 is SQVTM and CDR2 ANQGSEA. Trimming removed 6 bases at V and 6 bases at J, with 15 bases between. The length of the CDR3 is 12 residues.

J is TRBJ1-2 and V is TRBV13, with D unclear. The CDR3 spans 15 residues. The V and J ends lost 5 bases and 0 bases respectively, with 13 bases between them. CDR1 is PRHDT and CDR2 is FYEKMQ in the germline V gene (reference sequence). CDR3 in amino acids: CASSLTGKANYGYTF. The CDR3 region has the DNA TGTGCCAGCAGCCTTACTGGGAAAGCTAACTATGGCTACACCTTC.

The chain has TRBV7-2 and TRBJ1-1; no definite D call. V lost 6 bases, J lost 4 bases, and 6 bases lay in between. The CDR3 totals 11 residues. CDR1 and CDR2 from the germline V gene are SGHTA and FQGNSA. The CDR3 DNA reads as TGTGCCAGCAGACTAGCCACTGAAGCTTTCTTT. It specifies CASRLATEAFF.

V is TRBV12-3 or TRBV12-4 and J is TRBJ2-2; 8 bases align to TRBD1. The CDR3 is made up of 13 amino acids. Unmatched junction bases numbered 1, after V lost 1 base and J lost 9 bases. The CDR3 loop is CASSLGQGRELFF. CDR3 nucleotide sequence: TGTGCCAGCAGTTTAGGACAGGGGAGGGAGCTGTTTTTT.

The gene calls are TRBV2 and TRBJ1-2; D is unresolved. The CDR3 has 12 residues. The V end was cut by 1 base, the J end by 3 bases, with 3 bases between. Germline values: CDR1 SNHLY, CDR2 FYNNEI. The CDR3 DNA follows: TGTGCCAGCAGTGAAGGGGACTATGGCTACACCTTC. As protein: CASSEGDYGYTF.

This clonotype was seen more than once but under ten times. This CDR3 reads CASSLLRGGHNEQFF. CDR3 DNA sequence: TGTGCCAGCAGTTTATTGCGGGGGGGGCACAATGAGCAGTTCTTC. The gene calls are TRBV27 and TRBJ2-1, with 9 bases that match TRBD2. CDR3 length: 15 residues. The germline V gene encodes CDR1 MNHEY and CDR2 SMNVEV (reference sequence). The ends lost 1 base at V and 5 bases at J; junction bases unmatched: 3.

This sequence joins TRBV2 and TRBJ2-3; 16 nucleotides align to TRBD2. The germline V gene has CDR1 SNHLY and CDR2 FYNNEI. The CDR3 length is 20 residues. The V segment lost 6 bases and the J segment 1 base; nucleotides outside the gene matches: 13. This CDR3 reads CASRSGLAGGDLLGTDTQYF. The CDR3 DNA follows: TGTGCCAGCAGGTCGGGACTAGCGGGGGGGGACCTCCTCGGCACAGATACGCAGTATTTT.

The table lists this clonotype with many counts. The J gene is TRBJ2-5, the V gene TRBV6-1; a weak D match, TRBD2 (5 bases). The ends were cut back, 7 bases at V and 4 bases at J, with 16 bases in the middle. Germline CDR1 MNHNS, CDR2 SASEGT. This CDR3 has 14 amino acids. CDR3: CASNRDNGGETQYF. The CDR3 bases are TGTGCCAGCAACCGGGATAACGGAGGAGAGACCCAGTACTTC.

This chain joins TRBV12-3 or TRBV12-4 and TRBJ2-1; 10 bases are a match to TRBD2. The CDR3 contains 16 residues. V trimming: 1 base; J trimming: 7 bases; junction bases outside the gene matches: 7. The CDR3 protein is CASSLGLAGETNEQFF. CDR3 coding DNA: TGTGCCAGCAGTTTAGGTCTAGCGGGGGAAACGAATGAGCAGTTCTTC.

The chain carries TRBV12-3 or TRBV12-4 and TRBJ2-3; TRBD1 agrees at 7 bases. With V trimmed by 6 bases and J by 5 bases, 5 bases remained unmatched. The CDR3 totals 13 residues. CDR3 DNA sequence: TGTGCCAGCAGACAGGGGTGGGAAGATACGCAGTATTTT. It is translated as CASRQGWEDTQYF.

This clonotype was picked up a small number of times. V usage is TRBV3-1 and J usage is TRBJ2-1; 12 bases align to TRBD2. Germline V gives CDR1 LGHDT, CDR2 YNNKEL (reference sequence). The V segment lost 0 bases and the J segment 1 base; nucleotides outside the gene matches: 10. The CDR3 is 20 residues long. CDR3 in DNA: TGTGCCAGCAGCCAAGAGAATATACTAGCGGGGGGTTTGTCCTACAATGAGCAGTTCTTC. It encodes CASSQENILAGGLSYNEQFF.

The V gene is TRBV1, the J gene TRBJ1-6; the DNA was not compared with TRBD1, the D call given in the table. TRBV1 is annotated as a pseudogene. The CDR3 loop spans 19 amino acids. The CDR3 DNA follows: TGCACCAGCAGCCAAACTCCAGGGACCCAGGGGCGCGGGAATTCACCCCTCCACTTT. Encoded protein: CTSSQTPGTQGRGNSPLHF.

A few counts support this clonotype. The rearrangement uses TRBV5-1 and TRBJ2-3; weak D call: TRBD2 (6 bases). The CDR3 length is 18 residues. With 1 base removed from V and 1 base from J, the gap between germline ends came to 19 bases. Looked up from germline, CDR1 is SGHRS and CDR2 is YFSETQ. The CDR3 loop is CASSLLSVGDWRTDTQYF. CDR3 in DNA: TGCGCCAGCAGCTTGCTTAGCGTCGGGGACTGGCGCACAGATACGCAGTATTTT.

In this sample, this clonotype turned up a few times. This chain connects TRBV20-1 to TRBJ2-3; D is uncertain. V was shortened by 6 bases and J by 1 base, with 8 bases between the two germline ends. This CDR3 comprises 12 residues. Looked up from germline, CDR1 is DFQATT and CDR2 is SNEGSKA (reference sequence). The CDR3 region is CSAWVGTDTQYF. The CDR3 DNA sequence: TGCAGTGCCTGGGTTGGCACAGATACGCAGTATTTT.

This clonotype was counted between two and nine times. DNA for the CDR3: TGTGCCAGCAGCTTAGCTCCTAGCGGGGGCTATGAGCAGTTCTTC. This sequence encodes CASSLAPSGGYEQFF. V is TRBV7-2 and J is TRBJ2-1, with 10 nucleotides matching TRBD2. The J segment lost 8 bases and the V segment lost 0 bases, leaving 4 bases of the junction unmatched. The germline gives CDR1 SGHTA, CDR2 FQGNSA. This CDR3 has 15 residues.

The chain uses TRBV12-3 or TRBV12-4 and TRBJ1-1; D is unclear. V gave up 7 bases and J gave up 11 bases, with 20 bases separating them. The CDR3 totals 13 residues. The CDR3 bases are TGTGCCAGCACCCTCGGCTCCCCCCGGAAGGCTTTCTTT. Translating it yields CASTLGSPRKAFF.

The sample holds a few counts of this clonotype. The CDR3 spells CAAQGGNYGYTF. The CDR3 DNA reads as TGTGCCGCGCAGGGAGGCAACTATGGCTACACCTTC. The rearrangement uses TRBV6-1 and TRBJ1-2, with D perhaps matching TRBD1 (5 bases). The CDR3 consists of 12 residues. The germline V and J ends were trimmed by 11 bases and 2 bases, with 12 bases remaining between them. Germline V CDR1 and CDR2: MNHNS, SASEGT.